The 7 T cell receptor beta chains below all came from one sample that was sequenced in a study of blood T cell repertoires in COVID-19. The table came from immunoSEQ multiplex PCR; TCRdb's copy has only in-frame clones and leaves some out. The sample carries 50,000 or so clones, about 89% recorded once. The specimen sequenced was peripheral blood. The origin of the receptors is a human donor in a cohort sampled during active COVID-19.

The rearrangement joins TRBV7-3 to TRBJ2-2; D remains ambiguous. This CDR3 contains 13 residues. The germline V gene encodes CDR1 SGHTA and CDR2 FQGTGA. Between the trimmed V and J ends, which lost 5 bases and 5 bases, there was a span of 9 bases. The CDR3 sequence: CASSPQDTGELFF. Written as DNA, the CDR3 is TGTGCCAGCAGCCCCCAGGATACCGGGGAGCTGTTTTTT.

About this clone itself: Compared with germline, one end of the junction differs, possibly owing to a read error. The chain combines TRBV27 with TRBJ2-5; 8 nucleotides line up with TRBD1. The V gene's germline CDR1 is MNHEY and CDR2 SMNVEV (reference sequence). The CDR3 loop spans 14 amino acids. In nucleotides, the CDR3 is TGTGCCAGCACCCGGACAGGGCACCAGGAGACCCAGTACTTC. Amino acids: CASTRTGHQETQYF.

The DNA for the CDR3 is TGTGCCAGTAGTATGGCGGGGCTCTATAGCAATCAGCCCCAGCATTTT. Translated, it gives CASSMAGLYSNQPQHF. The chain links TRBV19 to TRBJ1-5; D possibly corresponds to TRBD1 (5 bases). Germline V gene lookup returns CDR1 LNHDA and CDR2 SQIVND (reference sequence). V was trimmed by 3 bases and J by 0 bases, leaving 12 bases between them. The CDR3 length is 16 residues.

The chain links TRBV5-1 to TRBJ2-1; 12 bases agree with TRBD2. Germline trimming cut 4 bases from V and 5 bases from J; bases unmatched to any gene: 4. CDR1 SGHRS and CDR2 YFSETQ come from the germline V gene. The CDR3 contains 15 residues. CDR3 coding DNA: TGCGCCAGCAGCCGACTAGCGGGAGTCGACAATGAGCAGTTCTTC. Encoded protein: CASSRLAGVDNEQFF.

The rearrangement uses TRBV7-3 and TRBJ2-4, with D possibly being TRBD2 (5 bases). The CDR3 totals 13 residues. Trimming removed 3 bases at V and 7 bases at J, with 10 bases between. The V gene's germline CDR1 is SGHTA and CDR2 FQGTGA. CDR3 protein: CASSLEVGNIQYF. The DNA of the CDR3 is TGTGCCAGCAGCTTGGAGGTCGGGAACATTCAGTACTTC.

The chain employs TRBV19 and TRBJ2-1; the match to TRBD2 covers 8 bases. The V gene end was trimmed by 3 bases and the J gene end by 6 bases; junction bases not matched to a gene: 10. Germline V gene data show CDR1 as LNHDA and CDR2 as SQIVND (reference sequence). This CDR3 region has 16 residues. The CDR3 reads CASSIGELAGSNEQFF. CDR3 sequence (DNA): TGTGCCAGTAGTATCGGGGAGCTAGCGGGTTCCAATGAGCAGTTCTTC.

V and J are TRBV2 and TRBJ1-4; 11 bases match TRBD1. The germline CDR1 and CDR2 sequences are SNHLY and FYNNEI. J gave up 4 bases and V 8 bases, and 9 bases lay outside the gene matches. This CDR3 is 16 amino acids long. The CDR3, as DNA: TGTGCCAGCCGCCAAGGACAGGGGGCGGGTAATGAAAAACTGTTTTTT. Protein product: CASRQGQGAGNEKLFF.